This entry lists 22 T cell receptor beta chains sequenced from one sample in a study of blood T cells in healthy people across ages. A sample-barcoded 5' primer and a J-beta primer mix were used in a second PCR of roughly 6 to 12 cycles. Each CDR3 protein gets one entry after TCRdb re-called the 5' RACE reads with MiXCR. This table has about 720,000 distinct CDR3 sequences, 20% to 25% appearing once. This same sample was also taken into another study, of T cells of mothers and their children.

The source material was blood. The receptors stem from a boy aged 5-17 years in good health.

This clonotype has only a few counts. This rearrangement joins TRBV7-2 to TRBJ2-2; TRBD2 matches at 9 bases. The CDR3 loop spans 16 amino acids. Unmatched junction bases numbered 9, after V lost 4 bases and J lost 6 bases. Germline CDR1 reads SGHTA; CDR2 reads FQGNSA. For the CDR3, the DNA is TGTGCCAGCAGCTGGAAGGCGGGGGGGGTAGCCGGGGAGCTGTTTTTT. Translation: CASSWKAGGVAGELFF.

V is TRBV6-2 or TRBV6-3 and J is TRBJ2-1, with 7 bases aligning to TRBD1. The CDR3 sequence is 16 residues long. Germline V gene sequence: CDR1 MNHEY, CDR2 SVGEGT. V shed 0 bases and J 4 bases; nucleotides not matched to a gene: 6. The CDR3 here is CASSYSRGLGYNEQFF. The CDR3 bases are TGTGCCAGCAGTTACTCGAGGGGGCTGGGATACAATGAGCAGTTCTTC.

The chain uses TRBV7-2 and TRBJ1-2; D gene ambiguous. Trimming took 5 bases from V and 2 from J, leaving 6 bases between them. The CDR3 consists of 12 residues. From germline, CDR1 is SGHTA and CDR2 FQGNSA. The DNA for the CDR3 is TGTGCCAGCAGCCGATTAAACTATGGCTACACCTTC. Amino acids: CASSRLNYGYTF.

The J gene is TRBJ2-3, the V gene TRBV20-1; 9 nucleotides line up with TRBD2. The CDR3 contains 13 residues. The V segment lost 7 bases and the J segment 4 bases; nucleotides outside the gene matches: 6. Germline V lookup: CDR1 DFQATT, CDR2 SNEGSKA (reference sequence). The CDR3 spells CSGDSGSPDTQYF. CDR3 nucleotide sequence: TGCAGTGGAGATAGCGGGAGCCCAGATACGCAGTATTTT.

The sample holds many counts of this clonotype. V gene TRBV20-1 combines with J gene TRBJ2-5; the D gene is possibly TRBD2 (5 bases). Germline V gene data show CDR1 as DFQATT and CDR2 as SNEGSKA (reference sequence). V shed 6 bases and J shed 5 bases, with 22 bases lying between them. CDR3 size: 15 residues. In nucleotides, the CDR3 is TGCAGTGCCCATCAGGCGGGCCTGAAGTCGGAGACCCAGTACTTC. Its protein product is CSAHQAGLKSETQYF.

This clonotype has a handful of counts. V is TRBV20-1 and J is TRBJ2-6; D not certain. Germline V CDR1 and CDR2: DFQATT, SNEGSKA (reference sequence). The CDR3 sequence is 15 residues long. V lost 2 bases, J lost 1 base, and 9 bases lay in between. The CDR3, as DNA: TGCAGTGCTAGATTACCTGAGTCTGGGGCCAACGTCCTGACTTTC. It yields the protein CSARLPESGANVLTF.

V gene TRBV9 combines with J gene TRBJ1-1; possible D gene TRBD1, 5 bases. This CDR3 spans 15 amino acids. Germline lookup yields CDR1 SGDLS and CDR2 YYNGEE. V lost 1 base, J lost 1 base, and 11 bases lay in between. DNA of the CDR3: TGTGCCAGCAGCGTATTAGGGACGGGGAACACTGAAGCTTTCTTT. Translating it yields CASSVLGTGNTEAFF.

The chain uses TRBV7-2 and TRBJ1-2; D perhaps matches TRBD1 (6 bases). CDR3 length equals 15 residues. Trimming left V 5 bases short and J 6 bases short, with 19 bases between. The germline gives CDR1 SGHTA, CDR2 FQGNSA. The CDR3 loop is CASSAQFGGQNGYTF. The CDR3 nucleotides read TGTGCCAGCAGCGCCCAGTTCGGGGGGCAGAATGGCTACACCTTC.

In its sample, this clonotype was seen a few times. The V gene is TRBV9, the J gene TRBJ2-7, with 9 nucleotides matching TRBD2. Near its end, the DNA agrees better with TRBJ2-5, so the J call may be wrong. The germline V gene encodes CDR1 SGDLS and CDR2 YYNGEE. The CDR3 totals 16 residues. CDR3 sequence (DNA): TGTGCCAGCAGCGCTACCGGGACTAGCAATCAAGAGACCCAGTACTTC. Translated: CASSATGTSNQETQYF.

This clonotype was recorded many times. CDR3 sequence reads: CASSFGGTSYEQYF. CDR3 nucleotides: TGTGCCAGCAGTTTTGGGGGTACTTCCTACGAGCAGTACTTC. The genes are TRBV12-3 or TRBV12-4 and TRBJ2-7; D is possibly TRBD1 or TRBD2 (5 bases each). The CDR3 covers 14 residues. The ends were cut back, 3 bases at V and 1 base at J, with 10 bases in the middle.

This clonotype has a handful of counts. This chain uses TRBV4-2 with TRBJ2-7; D gene uncertain. Trimming took off 5 bases at V and 7 bases at J, with 12 bases between the two ends. CDR1 and CDR2 (germline): LGHNA, YNFKEQ. CDR3 size: 12 residues. The CDR3 protein is CASSKGAGEQYF. CDR3 nucleotides: TGTGCCAGCAGCAAGGGTGCCGGTGAGCAGTACTTC.

This clonotype was seen only a few times. This chain links TRBV6-2 or TRBV6-3 with TRBJ1-2; TRBD1 is a possible D gene (5 bases). V gave up 7 bases and J gave up 7 bases, with 13 bases separating them. Germline CDR1 reads MNHEY; CDR2 reads SVGEGT. This CDR3 has 12 residues. Here the CDR3 DNA reads TGTGCCAGCACCAACGGGGGATCTGGCTACACCTTC. This sequence encodes CASTNGGSGYTF.

This rearrangement joins TRBV5-5 to TRBJ2-5, with D perhaps TRBD1 or TRBD2 (5 bases each). V gave up 4 bases and J gave up 12 bases, with 19 bases separating them. Germline loops: CDR1 SGHKS, CDR2 YYEKEE (reference sequence). The CDR3 is 13 residues long. CDR3 protein: CASSNRDRGREYF. CDR3 DNA: TGTGCCAGCAGCAACCGGGACCGGGGCAGGGAGTACTTC.

The sample holds a few counts of this clonotype. DNA for the CDR3: TGCAGCGCGACAACTAGCACAGATACGCAGTATTTT. Translated, it gives CSATTSTDTQYF. The chain uses TRBV29-1 and TRBJ2-3; no firm D call. V was shortened by 7 bases and J by 0 bases, with 8 bases between the two germline ends. Germline assignment: CDR1 SQVTM and CDR2 ANQGSEA. This CDR3 comprises 12 residues.

The V gene is TRBV28, the J gene TRBJ1-1; perhaps TRBD1 as D (6 bases). CDR3 length: 16 amino acids. Looked up from germline, CDR1 is MDHEN and CDR2 is SYDVKM. V was pared by 2 bases and J by 10 bases, with 23 bases between. CDR3 bases: TGTGCCAGCAGTTTAGTGCCAGGGGAAAGGTCGATTGGAGCTTTCTTT. Translating gives CASSLVPGERSIGAFF. Full variable domain (missing parts from reference TRBV28 and TRBJ1-1): DVKVTQSSRYLVKRTGEKVFLECVQDMDHENMFWYRQDPGLGLRLIYFSYDVKMKEKGDIPEGYSVSREKKERFSLILESASTNQTSMYLCASSLVPGERSIGAFFGQGTRLTVV.

The chain uses TRBV5-8 and TRBJ2-7, with D uncertain. V gave up 2 bases and J gave up 6 bases, with 6 bases separating them. The CDR3 contains 11 residues. Germline values: CDR1 SGHTS, CDR2 YDEGEE. CDR3 DNA: TGTGCCAGCAGCTTACCTTCCGAGCAGTACTTC. It is translated as CASSLPSEQYF.

This clonotype turned up a few times. The J gene is TRBJ2-7, the V gene TRBV4-3; 11 bases align to TRBD2. There are 19 residues in the CDR3. V was pared by 0 bases and J by 10 bases, with 20 bases of the junction left unmatched. CDR1 and CDR2 (germline): LGHNA, YSLEER. The CDR3 loop reads CASSQDPPSGRSRQGTQYF. DNA for the CDR3: TGCGCCAGCAGCCAAGATCCGCCTAGCGGGAGGAGCCGCCAAGGTACCCAGTACTTC.

The rearrangement links TRBV28 to TRBJ2-5, with D possibly being TRBD1 or TRBD2 (5 bases each). The J call is in doubt because the DNA end fits TRBJ2-1 better. This CDR3 is built from 16 residues. CDR1 and CDR2 (germline): MDHEN, SYDVKM. The CDR3 protein is CASRTPTGRTNNEQFF. The CDR3 DNA reads TGTGCCAGCAGGACCCCTACGGGACGGACGAACAATGAGCAGTTCTTC.

The CDR3 region is CASSLAGARDSPLHF. The CDR3 bases are TGTGCCAGCAGCTTAGCGGGCGCCAGGGATTCACCCCTCCACTTT. The chain couples TRBV7-2 to TRBJ1-6; D might be TRBD1 (5 bases). With 0 bases removed from V and 8 bases from J, the gap between germline ends came to 11 bases. The CDR3 is 15 amino acids. Germline V gene sequence: CDR1 SGHTA, CDR2 FQGNSA.

Note on this clonotype: A junction end diverges from the germline sequence, so it may reflect a read error. The V gene is TRBV28, the J gene TRBJ2-7; no definite D call. This CDR3 has 14 amino acids. The germline CDR1 and CDR2 sequences are MDHEN and SYDVKM. The CDR3 sequence: CANSLLLAPYEQYF. CDR3 DNA sequence: TGTGCCAACAGTTTACTCCTCGCACCCTACGAGCAGTACTTC.

V gene TRBV14 combines with J gene TRBJ1-1; D gene unclear. In germline, CDR1 is SGHDN, CDR2 FVKESK. The CDR3 spans 14 residues. V dropped 4 bases and J dropped 0 bases, with 9 bases sitting between them. The CDR3: CASSRKLLNTEAFF. CDR3 nucleotide sequence: TGTGCCAGCAGCCGGAAGCTATTGAACACTGAAGCTTTCTTT.

In the case of this clonotype: A read error may produce the germline difference seen at one junction end. The V and J genes are TRBV7-2 and TRBJ2-5; a possible D gene is TRBD2 (5 bases). The CDR3 has 14 residues. Germline-derived CDR1 and CDR2 are SGHTA and FQGNSA. CDR3 nucleotides: TGTGCCAACAGCTCGAGGGCCCGCCAAGAGACCCAGTACTTC. It encodes CANSSRARQETQYF. Filled out from reference TRBV7-2 and TRBJ2-5, the complete variable domain reads GAGVSQSPSNKVTEKGKDVELRCDPISGHTALYWYRQSLGQGLEFLIYFQGNSAPDKSGLPSDRFSAERTGGSVSTLTIQRTQQEDSAVYLCANSSRARQETQYFGPGTRLLVL.